The next 28 T cell receptor beta chains were all read from a single sample in a study of blood T cell repertoires in COVID-19. Clones were read by immunoSEQ multiplex PCR, and TCRdb kept only the in-frame ones, dropping some. Among 170,000 or so clones listed, more than 85% were seen once. Sample: PBMCs or T cells enriched from blood (not recorded which). These receptors came from a woman aged 45-65 years who had recovered from COVID-19.

This chain uses TRBV5-1 with TRBJ1-6, with unresolved D. V was cut by 0 bases and J by 8 bases, with 6 bases left in between. The CDR3 is made up of 13 amino acids. The germline V gene has CDR1 SGHRS and CDR2 YFSETQ. The CDR3 DNA is TGCGCCAGCAGCTTGGACATTTATTCACCCCTCCACTTT. It is translated as CASSLDIYSPLHF.

The V and J genes are TRBV7-9 and TRBJ2-1; TRBD2 agrees at 16 bases. The CDR3 spans 18 residues. From germline, CDR1 is SEHNR and CDR2 FQNEAQ (reference sequence). With 4 bases clipped from V and 8 bases from J, the junction kept 11 bases outside the gene matches. The CDR3 coding sequence is TGTGCCAGCAGCTCCCCCGGGACTAGCGGGAGGGCCTTAGATGAGCAGTTCTTC. Protein: CASSSPGTSGRALDEQFF. The variable domain in full, completed from reference TRBV7-9 and TRBJ2-1, reads DTGVSQNPRHKITKRGQNVTFRCDPISEHNRLYWYRQTLGQGPEFLTYFQNEAQLEKSRLLSDRFSAERPKGSFSTLEIQRTEQGDSAMYLCASSSPGTSGRALDEQFFGPGTRLTVL.

The J gene is TRBJ2-5, the V gene TRBV10-2; D is unresolved. The CDR3 has 11 residues. Germline loops: CDR1 WSHSY, CDR2 SAAADI. The V and J ends lost 5 bases and 5 bases respectively, with 6 bases between them. The DNA of the CDR3 is TGCGCCAGCAGTCCCGAGGAGACCCAGTACTTC. Amino acids: CASSPEETQYF.

This chain uses TRBV27 with TRBJ1-1; TRBD1 might be the D (5 bases). Per the germline V gene, CDR1 is MNHEY and CDR2 is SMNVEV (reference sequence). Trimming removed 2 bases at V and 7 bases at J, with 14 bases between. The length of the CDR3 is 14 residues. CDR3 in DNA: TGTGCCAGCAGTTTAACAGGCGGACGGAATGAAGCTTTCTTT. Its translation is CASSLTGGRNEAFF.

The chain recombines TRBV5-4 with TRBJ2-2; no firm D call. Germline lookup yields CDR1 SGHNT and CDR2 YYREEE (reference sequence). This CDR3 has 17 residues. The ends were cut back, 4 bases at V and 3 bases at J, with 19 bases in the middle. The CDR3 DNA reads TGTGCCAGCAGCCCGGCCCCACGGATCGAGGACACCGGGGAGCTGTTTTTT. It encodes CASSPAPRIEDTGELFF.

The table lists this clone with a count of one. The genes are TRBV4-1 and TRBJ2-1; 8 bases are a match to TRBD1. This CDR3 comprises 16 residues. CDR1 and CDR2 (germline): MGHRA, YSYEKL. With V trimmed by 0 bases and J by 7 bases, 8 bases remained unmatched. As DNA, the CDR3 is TGCGCCAGCAGCCAAGAGATTCGGACAGGGAAGAATGAGCAGTTCTTC. Its translation is CASSQEIRTGKNEQFF.

The chain has TRBV11-2 and TRBJ1-5; no clear D. Germline CDR1 and CDR2: SGHAT and FQNNGV. V gave up 0 bases and J gave up 9 bases, with 15 bases separating them. This CDR3 comprises 15 residues. CDR3 sequence reads: CASSLEPRGVAPQHF. In DNA, the CDR3 is TGTGCCAGCAGCTTAGAGCCCCGCGGGGTTGCGCCCCAGCATTTT.

The chain employs TRBV27 and TRBJ2-1; TRBD1 agrees at 8 bases. Per the germline V gene, CDR1 is MNHEY and CDR2 is SMNVEV (reference sequence). J lost 1 base, V lost 6 bases, and 5 bases had no gene match. The CDR3 spans 15 residues. The CDR3 here is CASSRTGFSYNEQFF. In DNA form, the CDR3 reads TGTGCCAGCAGCCGGACAGGGTTTTCCTACAATGAGCAGTTCTTC.

CDR3 DNA: TGCGCCAGCAGCTTGGTGCTCGGGAGCCCCAATGAGCAGTTCTTC. Translating gives CASSLVLGSPNEQFF. The chain is built from TRBV5-1 and TRBJ2-1; a weak D match, TRBD2 (6 bases). From germline, CDR1 is SGHRS and CDR2 YFSETQ. This CDR3 has 15 residues. Trimming removed 0 bases from V and 6 bases from J, with 13 bases in between. The whole variable domain, filled in from reference TRBV5-1 and TRBJ2-1, reads KAGVTQTPRYLIKTRGQQVTLSCSPISGHRSVSWYQQTPGQGLQFLFEYFSETQRNKGNFPGRFSGRQFSNSRSEMNVSTLELGDSALYLCASSLVLGSPNEQFFGPGTRLTVL.

The CDR3 is CASSPQAGSTDTQYF. CDR3 bases: TGTGCCAGCAGCCCGCAAGCCGGGAGCACAGATACGCAGTATTTT. V is TRBV9 and J is TRBJ2-3; no clear D gene. This CDR3 is 15 amino acids long. Trimming took 4 bases from V and 0 from J, leaving 12 bases between them. Germline CDR1 and CDR2: SGDLS and YYNGEE.

V usage is TRBV27 and J usage is TRBJ2-7; a weak D match, TRBD1 (6 bases). CDR1 is MNHEY and CDR2 is SMNVEV in the germline V gene (reference sequence). The CDR3 length is 13 residues. Trimming stripped 6 bases from V and 1 base from J, with 10 bases between. In DNA, the CDR3 is TGTGCCAGCAGACAGGGACGTTCCTACGAGCAGTACTTC. Its translation is CASRQGRSYEQYF.

V and J are TRBV18 and TRBJ1-2; D remains ambiguous. The CDR3 spans 13 residues. CDR1 and CDR2 (germline): KGHSH, LQKENI. V lost 5 bases and J 8 bases, leaving 15 bases between the germline ends. As DNA, the CDR3 is TGTGCCAGCTCAGCCGACACCCCGGGAGGCTACACCTTC. Translation: CASSADTPGGYTF.

This clone was observed a few times. The rearrangement uses TRBV27 and TRBJ2-1, with TRBD2 as a possible D gene (6 bases). Looked up from germline, CDR1 is MNHEY and CDR2 is SMNVEV (reference sequence). This CDR3 is 16 amino acids long. V lost 4 bases, J lost 8 bases, and 21 bases lay in between. DNA for the CDR3: TGTGCCAGCAGTTCGGGACGGGGGAAGGTGGAACATGAGCAGTTCTTC. Encoded protein: CASSSGRGKVEHEQFF.

The chain is built from TRBV6-2 or TRBV6-3 and TRBJ2-7; a possible D gene is TRBD2 (6 bases). V was trimmed by 0 bases and J by 4 bases, leaving 13 bases between them. Germline CDR1 and CDR2: MNHEY and SVGEGT. The CDR3 contains 15 residues. CDR3 residues: CASSYSYGSGYEQYF. The CDR3 nucleotides read TGTGCCAGCAGTTACTCTTACGGGAGCGGGTACGAGCAGTACTTC.

V is TRBV9 and J is TRBJ2-4, with 7 bases lining up with TRBD1. The V and J ends lost 3 bases and 6 bases, in that order; junction bases with no gene match: 9. The CDR3 totals 15 residues. Germline-derived CDR1 and CDR2 are SGDLS and YYNGEE. The CDR3 region has the DNA TGTGCCAGCAGCGACCTCCGGGACAGTCCAAACATTCAGTACTTC. Protein: CASSDLRDSPNIQYF.

The rearrangement joins TRBV27 to TRBJ2-1; D is unresolved. This CDR3 comprises 15 residues. The germline V gene encodes CDR1 MNHEY and CDR2 SMNVEV (reference sequence). Trimming pared 6 bases from V and 4 bases from J, leaving 16 bases between. The CDR3 nucleotides read TGTGCCAGCAGGGGCCTTCGGCAGAATTACAATGAGCAGTTCTTC. This encodes CASRGLRQNYNEQFF.

The V call is TRBV18, the J call TRBJ2-7; D is possibly TRBD2 (7 bases). V gave up 3 bases and J gave up 2 bases, with 14 bases separating them. The germline V gene encodes CDR1 KGHSH and CDR2 LQKENI. CDR3 length equals 15 residues. For the CDR3, the DNA is TGTGCCAGCTCACCGCATGGGGGGGGCGCCTACGAGCAGTACTTC. Its protein product is CASSPHGGGAYEQYF.

The J gene is TRBJ1-3, the V gene TRBV6-1, with D tentatively TRBD1 (6 bases). Germline loops: CDR1 MNHNS, CDR2 SASEGT. CDR3 length equals 18 residues. Trimming removed 2 bases at V and 0 bases at J, with 17 bases between. Here the CDR3 reads CASSELRAYRASGNTIYF. CDR3 coding DNA: TGTGCCAGCAGTGAATTAAGGGCTTACAGGGCCTCTGGAAACACCATATATTTT.

This clone was recorded only once. J is TRBJ1-4 and V is TRBV18, with D possibly being TRBD1 (5 bases). Trimming shortened V by 4 bases and J by 4 bases, and 10 bases separated the two germline ends. The CDR3 is 14 residues long. CDR1 and CDR2 (germline): KGHSH, LQKENI. CDR3 in amino acids: CASSRDSNNEKLFF. CDR3 nucleotide sequence: TGTGCCAGCTCACGGGACTCCAATAATGAAAAACTGTTTTTT.

The chain links TRBV7-2 to TRBJ2-3; 8 bases line up with TRBD2. Trimming took 5 bases from V and 4 from J; bases not matched to a gene: 14. Germline CDR1 is SGHTA and CDR2 is FQGNSA. This CDR3 region has 17 residues. In DNA, the CDR3 is TGTGCCAGCAGCCCCCACTCAGCGGGAGTGGGAGCAGATACGCAGTATTTT. Translation: CASSPHSAGVGADTQYF. The complete variable domain, with remaining parts taken from reference TRBV7-2 and TRBJ2-3, reads GAGVSQSPSNKVTEKGKDVELRCDPISGHTALYWYRQSLGQGLEFLIYFQGNSAPDKSGLPSDRFSAERTGGSVSTLTIQRTQQEDSAVYLCASSPHSAGVGADTQYFGPGTRLTVL.

The chain links TRBV7-2 to TRBJ2-7; 9 bases are shared with TRBD1. The V gene end was trimmed by 1 base and the J gene end by 7 bases; junction bases not matched to a gene: 5. The CDR3 consists of 14 residues. CDR1 is SGHTA and CDR2 is FQGNSA in the germline V gene. CDR3 DNA sequence: TGTGCCAGCAGCTTAGGGACAGGGGTGAGGGAGCAGTACTTC. Its translation: CASSLGTGVREQYF.

The CDR3 DNA reads as TGTGCCAGCTCACCATTAGCCCAAGAGACCCAGTACTTC. Protein product: CASSPLAQETQYF. J is TRBJ2-5 and V is TRBV18, with D uncertain. CDR1 and CDR2 from the germline V gene are KGHSH and LQKENI. The V end was cut by 2 bases, the J end by 1 base, with 5 bases between. CDR3 length equals 13 residues.

The V gene is TRBV5-1, the J gene TRBJ2-1, with TRBD2 identical over 11 bases. In germline, CDR1 is SGHRS, CDR2 YFSETQ. CDR3 length: 17 amino acids. The junction had 9 bases not matched to a gene; V was cut back by 7 bases and J by 0 bases. The CDR3 sequence: CASGPGTSGSSYNEQFF. As DNA, the CDR3 is TGCGCCAGCGGTCCCGGGACTAGCGGTAGCTCCTACAATGAGCAGTTCTTC. Full variable domain (remainder filled in from reference TRBV5-1 and TRBJ2-1): KAGVTQTPRYLIKTRGQQVTLSCSPISGHRSVSWYQQTPGQGLQFLFEYFSETQRNKGNFPGRFSGRQFSNSRSEMNVSTLELGDSALYLCASGPGTSGSSYNEQFFGPGTRLTVL.

The chain links TRBV6-1 to TRBJ2-1, with 7 bases matching TRBD2. The ends lost 1 base at V and 3 bases at J; junction bases unmatched: 9. Germline V gene data show CDR1 as MNHNS and CDR2 as SASEGT. The CDR3 runs to 17 residues. The CDR3 bases are TGTGCCAGCAGTGAAGATATTAGGGCTAGCGGCTACAATGAGCAGTTCTTC. The encoded protein is CASSEDIRASGYNEQFF.

This clone occurred a few times. The chain recombines TRBV5-4 with TRBJ2-2; TRBD2 matches 7 bases. The J segment lost 1 base and the V segment lost 5 bases, leaving 8 bases of the junction unmatched. Germline CDR1 reads SGHNT; CDR2 reads YYREEE (reference sequence). CDR3 length: 16 amino acids. The chain's CDR3 is CASRGAGALNTGELFF. The CDR3, as DNA: TGTGCCAGCAGGGGCGCGGGAGCATTGAACACCGGGGAGCTGTTTTTT.

This chain uses TRBV11-3 with TRBJ2-3; a possible D gene is TRBD1 (6 bases). V lost 2 bases to trimming and J lost 5 bases, with 14 bases between them. The CDR3 length is 15 residues. Germline CDR1 is SGHNT and CDR2 is YENEEA. The DNA of the CDR3 is TGTGCCAGCAGCTTAAAACAGGGCTTTGGAGATACGCAGTATTTT. This codes for CASSLKQGFGDTQYF.

Comments on this clone: The sample has other DNA sequences that encode this CDR3 too. The chain combines TRBV7-2 with TRBJ1-2, with 9 bases aligning to TRBD1. This CDR3 is built from 12 residues. Germline lookup yields CDR1 SGHTA and CDR2 FQGNSA. V dropped 4 bases and J dropped 8; count of bases not matched to a gene: 2. The CDR3 sequence: CASSSDRGGYTF. The CDR3 region has the DNA TGTGCCAGCAGCTCGGACAGGGGAGGCTACACCTTC.

This rearrangement joins TRBV28 to TRBJ1-5, with D hard to call. The CDR3 totals 11 residues. V was trimmed by 6 bases and J by 5 bases, leaving 5 bases between them. Germline V gene lookup returns CDR1 MDHEN and CDR2 SYDVKM. The CDR3 coding sequence is TGTGCCAGCAGATCCGATCAGCCCCAGCATTTT. Translated: CASRSDQPQHF. The full variable domain, its missing parts supplied by reference TRBV28 and TRBJ1-5, is DVKVTQSSRYLVKRTGEKVFLECVQDMDHENMFWYRQDPGLGLRLIYFSYDVKMKEKGDIPEGYSVSREKKERFSLILESASTNQTSMYLCASRSDQPQHFGDGTRLSIL.